This TCR beta chain is drawn from a study of response to subunit inactivated influenza vaccine. This clonotype was recorded only once. One entry per CDR3 protein, called by TCRdb with MiXCR from the RT-PCR reads. Of roughly 500,000 distinct CDR3 sequences in the sample, 15% to 20% were seen once. The CDR3 consists of 14 residues. With 8 bases clipped from V and 2 bases from J, the junction kept 9 bases outside the gene matches. Germline CDR1 reads MNHNS; CDR2 reads SASEGT. The source material was CD4+ T cells sorted from PBMCs, sampled less than 30 months after vaccination. This sequence was found in a man aged 45 to 70 who received an inactivated influenza vaccine. The chain has TRBV6-1 and TRBJ2-7, with 7 nucleotides matching TRBD2. CDR3 residues: CASLDWGGTYEQYF. The CDR3 region has the DNA TGTGCCAGCTTGGATTGGGGGGGAACCTACGAGCAGTACTTC.